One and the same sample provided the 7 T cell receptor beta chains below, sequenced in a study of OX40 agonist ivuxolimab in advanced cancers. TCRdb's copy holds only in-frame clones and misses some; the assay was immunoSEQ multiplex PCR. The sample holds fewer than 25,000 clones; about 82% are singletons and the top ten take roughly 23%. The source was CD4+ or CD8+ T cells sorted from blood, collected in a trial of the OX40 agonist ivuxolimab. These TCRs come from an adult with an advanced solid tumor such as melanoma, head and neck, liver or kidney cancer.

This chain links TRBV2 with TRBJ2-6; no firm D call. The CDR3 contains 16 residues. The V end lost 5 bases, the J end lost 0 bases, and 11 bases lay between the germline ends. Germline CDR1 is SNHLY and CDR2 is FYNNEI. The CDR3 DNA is TGTGCCAGCAGTTTAGACATGGACTCTGGGGCCAACGTCCTGACTTTC. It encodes CASSLDMDSGANVLTF.

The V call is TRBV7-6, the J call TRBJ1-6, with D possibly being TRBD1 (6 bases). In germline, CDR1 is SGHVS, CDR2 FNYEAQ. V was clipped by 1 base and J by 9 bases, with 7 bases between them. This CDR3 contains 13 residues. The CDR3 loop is CASSLGGPSPLHF. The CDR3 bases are TGTGCCAGCAGCTTAGGGGGGCCTTCACCCCTCCACTTT.

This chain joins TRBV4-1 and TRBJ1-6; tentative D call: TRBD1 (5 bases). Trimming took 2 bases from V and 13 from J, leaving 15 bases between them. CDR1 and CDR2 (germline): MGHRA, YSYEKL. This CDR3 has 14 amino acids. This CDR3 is CASSQRDGGVPLHF. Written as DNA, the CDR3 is TGCGCCAGCAGCCAACGGGACGGAGGGGTCCCCCTCCACTTT.

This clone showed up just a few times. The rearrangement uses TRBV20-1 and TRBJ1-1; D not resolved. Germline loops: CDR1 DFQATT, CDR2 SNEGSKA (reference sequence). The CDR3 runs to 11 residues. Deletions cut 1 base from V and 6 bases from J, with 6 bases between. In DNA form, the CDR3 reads TGCAGTGCTAGAGTTTGGGCTGAAGCTTTCTTT. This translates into CSARVWAEAFF.

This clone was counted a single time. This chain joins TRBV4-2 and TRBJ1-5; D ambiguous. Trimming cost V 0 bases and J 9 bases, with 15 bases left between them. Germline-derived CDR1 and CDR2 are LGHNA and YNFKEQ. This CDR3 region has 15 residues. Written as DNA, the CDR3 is TGTGCCAGCAGCCAAGAAATGGCGCAACTAGGGCCCCAGCATTTT. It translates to CASSQEMAQLGPQHF.

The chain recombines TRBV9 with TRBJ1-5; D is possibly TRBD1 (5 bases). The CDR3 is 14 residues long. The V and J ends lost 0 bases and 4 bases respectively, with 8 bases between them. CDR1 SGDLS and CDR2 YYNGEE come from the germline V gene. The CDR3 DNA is TGTGCCAGCAGCGTAGCTGGGGGGAATCAGCCCCAGCATTTT. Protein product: CASSVAGGNQPQHF.

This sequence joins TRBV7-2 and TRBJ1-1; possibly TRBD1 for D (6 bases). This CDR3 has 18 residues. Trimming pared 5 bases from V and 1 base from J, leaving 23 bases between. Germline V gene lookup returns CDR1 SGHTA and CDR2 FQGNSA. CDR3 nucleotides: TGTGCCAGCAGCCCTACAGGGTTAAATCTGATCAGGAACACTGAAGCTTTCTTT. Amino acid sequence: CASSPTGLNLIRNTEAFF. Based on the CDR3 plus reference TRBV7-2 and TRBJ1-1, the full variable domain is GAGVSQSPSNKVTEKGKDVELRCDPISGHTALYWYRQSLGQGLEFLIYFQGNSAPDKSGLPSDRFSAERTGGSVSTLTIQRTQQEDSAVYLCASSPTGLNLIRNTEAFFGQGTRLTVV.